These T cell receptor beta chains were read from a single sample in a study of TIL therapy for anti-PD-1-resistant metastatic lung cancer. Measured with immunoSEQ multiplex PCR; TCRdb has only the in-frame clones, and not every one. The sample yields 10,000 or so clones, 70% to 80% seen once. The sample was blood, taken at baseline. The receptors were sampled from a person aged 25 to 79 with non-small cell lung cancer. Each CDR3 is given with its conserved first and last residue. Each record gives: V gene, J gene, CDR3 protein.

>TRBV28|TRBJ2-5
CASSLLLAGGGGTQYF
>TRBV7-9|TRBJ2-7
CASSLRGGVSDEQYF
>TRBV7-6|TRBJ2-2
CASTLSPGAGELFF
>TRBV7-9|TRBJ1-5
CASSLVEGQPQHF
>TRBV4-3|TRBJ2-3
CASSQDASGGADTQYF
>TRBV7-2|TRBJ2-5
CAAPLVRGSGQETQYF
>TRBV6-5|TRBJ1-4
CASSYGWIATNEKLFF
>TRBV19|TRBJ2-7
CASSPTTGTYEQYF
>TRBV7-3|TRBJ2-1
CASSLTLAKNEQFF
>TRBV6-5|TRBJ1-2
CASRRTGGRSYTF
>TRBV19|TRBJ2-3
CASSIARTSGIVDTQYF
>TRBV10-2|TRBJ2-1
CASSESRLGSGGYNEQFF
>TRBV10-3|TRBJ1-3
CAISADGRNTIYF
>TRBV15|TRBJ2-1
CATSSDGLAGEYNEQFF
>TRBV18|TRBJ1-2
CASRTGTGYGYTF
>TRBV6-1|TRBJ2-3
CASSSIRDTQYF
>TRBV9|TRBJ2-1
CASSATARVTNEQFF
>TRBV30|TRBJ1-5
CACQGQGDQPQHF
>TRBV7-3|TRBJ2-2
CASCAPDSTGELFF
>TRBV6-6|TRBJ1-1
CASMAEAFF
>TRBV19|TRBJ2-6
CASTVGGNSGANVLTF
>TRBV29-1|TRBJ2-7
CSVVGDSYEQYF
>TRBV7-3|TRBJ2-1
CASSIAENNEQFF
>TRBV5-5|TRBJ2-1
CASSAIYNEQFF
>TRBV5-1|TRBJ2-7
CASSIPGLAREQYF
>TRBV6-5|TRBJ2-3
CASSYSSGDTDTQYF
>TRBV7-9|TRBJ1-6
CASSSGTVNSPLHF
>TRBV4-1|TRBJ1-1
CASKSRGDTEAFF
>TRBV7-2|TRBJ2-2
CASSLTGPSTGELFF
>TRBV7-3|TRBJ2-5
CASSAGPKETQYF
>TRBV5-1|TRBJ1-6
CASSLDGTGLAPLHF
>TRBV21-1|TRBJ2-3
CASSSREEGDTQYF
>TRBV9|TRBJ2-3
CASSAKTGEGTDTQYF
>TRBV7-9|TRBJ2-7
CASSKGHRPYEQYF
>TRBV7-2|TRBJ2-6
CASSLAFPGGTYFSGANVLTF
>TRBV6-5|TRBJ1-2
CASSRTGKYGYTF
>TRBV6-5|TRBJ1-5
CASSSLAQQPQHF
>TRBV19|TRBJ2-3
CASTIAGGVNTQYF
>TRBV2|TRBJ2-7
CASTRGRGYEQYF
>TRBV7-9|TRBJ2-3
CASKGEADTQYF
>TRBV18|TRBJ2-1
CASSPSQYNEQFF
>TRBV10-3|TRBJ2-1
CAISDPGTYYNEQFF
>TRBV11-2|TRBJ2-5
CASSLDLTQETQYF
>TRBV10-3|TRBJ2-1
CAIRDRGLGNEQFF
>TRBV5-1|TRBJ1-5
CASSPGQAVGQPQHF